A single sample is the source of the 28 T cell receptor beta chains below, sequenced in a study of cytomegalovirus exposure and HLA in healthy donors. The PCR had 60 Vbeta and 13 Jbeta primers. Sequencing used immunoSEQ multiplex PCR; TCRdb keeps in-frame clones, though not all of them. The repertoire includes 150,000 to 200,000 clones, around nine tenths of them detected once, and under 2.5% sits in the top ten. Sequencing was performed on PBMCs. The receptors were gathered from a woman in her late teens or twenties in good health and CMV-seronegative.

On this clone itself: Other DNA sequences in the same sample also yield this CDR3. The rearrangement uses TRBV6-5 and TRBJ2-5; 7 bases are shared with TRBD1. CDR1 is MNHEY and CDR2 is SVGAGI in the germline V gene. The CDR3 extends over 14 amino acids. V lost 0 bases and J lost 5; bases outside the gene matches: 3. CDR3 loop: CASSYSGGQETQYF. The CDR3, as DNA: TGTGCCAGCAGTTACTCAGGGGGCCAGGAGACCCAGTACTTC.

The chain is built from TRBV28 and TRBJ1-1; 10 nucleotides line up with TRBD1. The CDR3 consists of 14 residues. The J segment lost 4 bases and the V segment lost 5 bases, leaving 4 bases of the junction unmatched. CDR1 is MDHEN and CDR2 is SYDVKM in the germline V gene. Written as DNA, the CDR3 is TGTGCCAGCAGTCCGGGACAGGGGCTCACTGAAGCTTTCTTT. Amino acids: CASSPGQGLTEAFF.

The chain links TRBV28 to TRBJ2-2; 7 positions agree with TRBD2. In germline, CDR1 is MDHEN, CDR2 SYDVKM. V trimming: 5 bases; J trimming: 6 bases; junction bases outside the gene matches: 6. This CDR3 has 14 residues. The CDR3 reads CASSLRLAPGELFF. The CDR3 DNA reads TGTGCCAGCAGTCTGCGACTAGCCCCCGGGGAGCTGTTTTTT.

About this clone itself: Compared with germline, one end of the junction differs, possibly owing to a read error. V is TRBV7-7 and J is TRBJ2-1, with D perhaps TRBD1 (6 bases). This CDR3 is built from 14 residues. Germline CDR1 is SSHAT and CDR2 is FNYEAQ (reference sequence). The CDR3 coding sequence is TGTGCTAGCAGCAGGGGCACCTCGGGCAATGAGCAGTTCTTC. Translation: CASSRGTSGNEQFF.

The rearrangement joins TRBV25-1 to TRBJ1-4, with no clear D. CDR3 length equals 15 residues. V lost 4 bases, J lost 0 bases, and 9 bases lay in between. Germline V gene lookup returns CDR1 MGHDK and CDR2 SYGVNS. This chain's CDR3 is CASSAPGATNEKLFF. The CDR3 DNA is TGTGCCAGCAGTGCCCCCGGTGCAACTAATGAAAAACTGTTTTTT.

This chain links TRBV4-2 with TRBJ2-1; D perhaps matches TRBD2 (6 bases). The CDR3 loop spans 16 amino acids. V was cut by 1 base and J by 5 bases, with 15 bases left in between. The germline CDR1 and CDR2 sequences are LGHNA and YNFKEQ. CDR3 sequence: CASSQVVGGSNNEQFF. CDR3 DNA: TGTGCCAGCAGCCAAGTGGTGGGAGGTTCAAACAATGAGCAGTTCTTC.

V gene TRBV30 combines with J gene TRBJ1-6; 7 bases agree with TRBD1. The CDR3 has 21 residues. The V and J ends lost 2 bases and 13 bases, in that order; junction bases with no gene match: 32. Germline values: CDR1 GTSNPN, CDR2 SVGIG (reference sequence). The CDR3 reads CAWSQRQGSPEFKGVMRPLHF. CDR3 bases: TGTGCCTGGAGTCAGAGACAGGGCAGTCCCGAATTTAAGGGAGTAATGCGGCCCCTCCACTTT.

This chain connects TRBV10-1 to TRBJ2-5, with D unclear. This CDR3 contains 13 residues. The V end was cut by 3 bases, the J end by 1 base, with 6 bases between. Germline V lookup: CDR1 WNHNN, CDR2 SYGVQD (reference sequence). CDR3 sequence: CASSDRLQETQYF. The DNA for the CDR3 is TGCGCCAGCAGTGACAGACTCCAAGAGACCCAGTACTTC.

The gene calls are TRBV7-9 and TRBJ1-6, with D possibly matching TRBD1 (6 bases). The length of the CDR3 is 18 residues. Germline V lookup: CDR1 SEHNR, CDR2 FQNEAQ (reference sequence). The V gene lost 5 bases and the J gene lost 0 bases, with 17 bases spanning the gap. CDR3 in DNA: TGTGCCAGCAGCCACCCGGGGGGCCCCAGCTCCTATAATTCACCCCTCCACTTT. This codes for CASSHPGGPSSYNSPLHF.

This chain connects TRBV27 to TRBJ1-2; D ambiguous. Looked up from germline, CDR1 is MNHEY and CDR2 is SMNVEV (reference sequence). The CDR3 runs to 14 residues. V dropped 4 bases and J dropped 7 bases, with 16 bases sitting between them. The CDR3 spells CASSSPMRKVGYTF. In DNA form, the CDR3 reads TGTGCCAGCAGTTCCCCGATGCGGAAGGTTGGCTACACCTTC.

The gene calls are TRBV7-2 and TRBJ2-4; possible D gene TRBD1, 6 bases. The ends were cut back, 5 bases at V and 6 bases at J, with 11 bases in the middle. Germline loops: CDR1 SGHTA, CDR2 FQGNSA. The CDR3 has 13 residues. The CDR3 bases are TGTGCCAGCAGCCAACAGGGTGGAAACATTCAGTACTTC. It is translated as CASSQQGGNIQYF.

V is TRBV2 and J is TRBJ2-7; maybe TRBD1 (6 bases). The germline V and J ends were trimmed by 4 bases and 3 bases, with 28 bases remaining between them. The CDR3 length is 19 residues. The germline V gene encodes CDR1 SNHLY and CDR2 FYNNEI. The CDR3 nucleotides are TGTGCCAGCAGTGTTTTTGCTATTCGCAATAGACAGGATAGCTACGAGCAGTACTTC. Residues: CASSVFAIRNRQDSYEQYF.

This chain uses TRBV6-4 with TRBJ2-7; no definite D call. V gave up 6 bases and J gave up 2 bases, with 17 bases separating them. CDR1 MRHNA and CDR2 SNTAGT come from the germline V gene. The CDR3 has 15 residues. Written as DNA, the CDR3 is TGTGCCAGCAGGGTCGGCGGCCGGGTGACCTACGAGCAGTACTTC. Translating gives CASRVGGRVTYEQYF.

This sequence joins TRBV27 and TRBJ2-1, with 10 bases aligning to TRBD1. V dropped 2 bases and J dropped 7; count of bases not matched to a gene: 8. The CDR3 sequence is 16 residues long. Germline values: CDR1 MNHEY, CDR2 SMNVEV (reference sequence). CDR3 amino acids: CASSLARGQGVNEQFF. CDR3 nucleotide sequence: TGTGCCAGCAGTTTAGCCCGCGGACAGGGGGTAAATGAGCAGTTCTTC.

The chain uses TRBV5-8 and TRBJ1-4; no reliable D call. This CDR3 is built from 14 residues. V was pared by 4 bases and J by 4 bases, with 11 bases between. From germline, CDR1 is SGHTS and CDR2 YDEGEE. CDR3 nucleotide sequence: TGTGCCAGCAGCGGACGGGCGGGTAATGAAAAACTGTTTTTT. This codes for CASSGRAGNEKLFF. The full variable domain, completed using reference TRBV5-8 and TRBJ1-4, is EAGVTQSPTHLIKTRGQQATLRCSPISGHTSVYWYQQALGLGLQFLLWYDEGEERNRGNFPPRFSGRQFPNYSSELNVNALELEDSALYLCASSGRAGNEKLFFGSGTQLSVL.

V and J are TRBV27 and TRBJ1-1; weak D call: TRBD1 (6 bases). The V gene lost 5 bases and the J gene lost 6 bases, with 13 bases spanning the gap. The CDR3 is made up of 13 amino acids. Germline CDR1 reads MNHEY; CDR2 reads SMNVEV (reference sequence). CDR3 amino acids: CASSITGHPEAFF. CDR3 nucleotides: TGTGCCAGCAGTATTACAGGGCACCCTGAAGCTTTCTTT.

V is TRBV5-1 and J is TRBJ2-3; 9 nucleotides agree with TRBD2. CDR3 length equals 16 residues. With V trimmed by 4 bases and J by 4 bases, 10 bases remained unmatched. The germline V gene has CDR1 SGHRS and CDR2 YFSETQ. The DNA of the CDR3 is TGCGCCAGCAGCCCCATGGCTAGCGGGACCTCAGATACGCAGTATTTT. Translation: CASSPMASGTSDTQYF.

Concerning this clone: The germline gene is not matched at one end of the junction; a read error may be the cause. The chain combines TRBV7-9 with TRBJ1-1, with D perhaps matching TRBD1 (5 bases). CDR1 is SEHNR and CDR2 is FQNEAQ in the germline V gene (reference sequence). The CDR3 totals 17 residues. The CDR3 bases are TGTTCCAGCAGCCTAATACCCGGGAGGACATCCGGGGTTGAAGCTTTCTTT. Translated: CSSSLIPGRTSGVEAFF.

This rearrangement joins TRBV10-2 to TRBJ2-7, with D maybe TRBD2 (5 bases). Germline V gene sequence: CDR1 WSHSY, CDR2 SAAADI. The CDR3 has 15 residues. V lost 2 bases and J lost 6, with 17 bases in between. The CDR3 loop is CASSEPPRGRGEQYF. The CDR3 coding sequence is TGCGCCAGCAGTGAGCCCCCCCGGGGAAGAGGCGAGCAGTACTTC.

The rearrangement joins TRBV9 to TRBJ1-1; D is unclear. Germline V gives CDR1 SGDLS, CDR2 YYNGEE. V was clipped by 0 bases and J by 9 bases, with 12 bases between them. CDR3 length equals 13 residues. CDR3 sequence reads: CASSVGAAQQAFF. The CDR3 nucleotides read TGTGCCAGCAGCGTAGGGGCAGCCCAGCAAGCTTTCTTT. The full variable domain, in which reference TRBV9 and TRBJ1-1 provide the parts outside the CDR3, is DSGVTQTPKHLITATGQRVTLRCSPRSGDLSVYWYQQSLDQGLQFLIQYYNGEERAKGNILERFSAQQFPDLHSELNLSSLELGDSALYFCASSVGAAQQAFFGQGTRLTVV.

The chain joins TRBV2 to TRBJ2-7; D remains ambiguous. V was shortened by 2 bases and J by 6 bases, with 20 bases between the two germline ends. This CDR3 is 16 amino acids long. Germline V gene sequence: CDR1 SNHLY, CDR2 FYNNEI. The CDR3: CASSERSPGPNSEQYF. The CDR3 nucleotides read TGTGCCAGCAGTGAAAGGTCTCCAGGCCCCAATAGCGAGCAGTACTTC.

This chain joins TRBV5-1 and TRBJ2-2, with 13 bases identical to TRBD2. The germline CDR1 and CDR2 sequences are SGHRS and YFSETQ. The CDR3 sequence is 17 residues long. After removal of 4 bases from V and 6 bases from J, the junction contained 9 bases not matched to a gene. The chain's CDR3 is CASSPWTSGRAAGELFF. In nucleotides, the CDR3 is TGCGCCAGCAGCCCATGGACTAGCGGGAGAGCTGCCGGGGAGCTGTTTTTT.

This chain uses TRBV7-2 with TRBJ2-1; D call uncertain. The CDR3 spans 13 residues. V shed 5 bases and J shed 2 bases, with 7 bases lying between them. Germline-derived CDR1 and CDR2 are SGHTA and FQGNSA. CDR3 region: CASSLQAYNEQFF. The CDR3 nucleotides are TGTGCCAGCAGCCTCCAGGCCTACAATGAGCAGTTCTTC.

The J gene is TRBJ2-1, the V gene TRBV10-3; 13 bases map to TRBD2. The germline V gene encodes CDR1 ENHRY and CDR2 SYGVKD. Trimming cost V 7 bases and J 9 bases; bases outside gene matches: 12. This CDR3 is built from 16 residues. For the CDR3, the DNA is TGTGCCATCATCCCGACTAGCGGGAGGACCTACCTTGAGCAGTTCTTC. It encodes CAIIPTSGRTYLEQFF.

The CDR3 reads CASSGTGRRGRGGELFF. DNA of the CDR3: TGTGCCAGCAGCGGTACTGGGCGGAGGGGGCGCGGCGGGGAGCTGTTTTTT. The V gene is TRBV5-4, the J gene TRBJ2-2; TRBD1 might be the D (7 bases). This CDR3 spans 17 amino acids. The ends were cut back, 4 bases at V and 7 bases at J, with 23 bases in the middle. Looked up from germline, CDR1 is SGHNT and CDR2 is YYREEE (reference sequence).

The chain links TRBV27 to TRBJ2-5; possible D gene TRBD1, 5 bases. This CDR3 spans 14 amino acids. The V end lost 8 bases, the J end lost 3 bases, and 16 bases lay between the germline ends. The V gene's germline CDR1 is MNHEY and CDR2 SMNVEV (reference sequence). The CDR3 sequence is CASYSWGKEETQYF. The DNA for the CDR3 is TGTGCCAGCTATTCATGGGGCAAGGAAGAGACCCAGTACTTC.

This rearrangement joins TRBV28 to TRBJ2-1; 10 nucleotides line up with TRBD2. The CDR3 loop spans 15 amino acids. V dropped 4 bases and J dropped 6; count of bases not matched to a gene: 6. Germline CDR1 MDHEN, CDR2 SYDVKM. The CDR3, as DNA: TGTGCCAGCAGTTCTCCGGGACTAGCGAGCAATGAGCAGTTCTTC. Amino acid sequence: CASSSPGLASNEQFF.

The rearrangement links TRBV28 to TRBJ2-7; D call uncertain. Trimming removed 7 bases at V and 2 bases at J, with 18 bases between. Germline CDR1 MDHEN, CDR2 SYDVKM. The CDR3 consists of 15 residues. DNA for the CDR3: TGTGCCAGCACCTCACCCACCGGCGGCGCCTACGAGCAGTACTTC. Its translation is CASTSPTGGAYEQYF.